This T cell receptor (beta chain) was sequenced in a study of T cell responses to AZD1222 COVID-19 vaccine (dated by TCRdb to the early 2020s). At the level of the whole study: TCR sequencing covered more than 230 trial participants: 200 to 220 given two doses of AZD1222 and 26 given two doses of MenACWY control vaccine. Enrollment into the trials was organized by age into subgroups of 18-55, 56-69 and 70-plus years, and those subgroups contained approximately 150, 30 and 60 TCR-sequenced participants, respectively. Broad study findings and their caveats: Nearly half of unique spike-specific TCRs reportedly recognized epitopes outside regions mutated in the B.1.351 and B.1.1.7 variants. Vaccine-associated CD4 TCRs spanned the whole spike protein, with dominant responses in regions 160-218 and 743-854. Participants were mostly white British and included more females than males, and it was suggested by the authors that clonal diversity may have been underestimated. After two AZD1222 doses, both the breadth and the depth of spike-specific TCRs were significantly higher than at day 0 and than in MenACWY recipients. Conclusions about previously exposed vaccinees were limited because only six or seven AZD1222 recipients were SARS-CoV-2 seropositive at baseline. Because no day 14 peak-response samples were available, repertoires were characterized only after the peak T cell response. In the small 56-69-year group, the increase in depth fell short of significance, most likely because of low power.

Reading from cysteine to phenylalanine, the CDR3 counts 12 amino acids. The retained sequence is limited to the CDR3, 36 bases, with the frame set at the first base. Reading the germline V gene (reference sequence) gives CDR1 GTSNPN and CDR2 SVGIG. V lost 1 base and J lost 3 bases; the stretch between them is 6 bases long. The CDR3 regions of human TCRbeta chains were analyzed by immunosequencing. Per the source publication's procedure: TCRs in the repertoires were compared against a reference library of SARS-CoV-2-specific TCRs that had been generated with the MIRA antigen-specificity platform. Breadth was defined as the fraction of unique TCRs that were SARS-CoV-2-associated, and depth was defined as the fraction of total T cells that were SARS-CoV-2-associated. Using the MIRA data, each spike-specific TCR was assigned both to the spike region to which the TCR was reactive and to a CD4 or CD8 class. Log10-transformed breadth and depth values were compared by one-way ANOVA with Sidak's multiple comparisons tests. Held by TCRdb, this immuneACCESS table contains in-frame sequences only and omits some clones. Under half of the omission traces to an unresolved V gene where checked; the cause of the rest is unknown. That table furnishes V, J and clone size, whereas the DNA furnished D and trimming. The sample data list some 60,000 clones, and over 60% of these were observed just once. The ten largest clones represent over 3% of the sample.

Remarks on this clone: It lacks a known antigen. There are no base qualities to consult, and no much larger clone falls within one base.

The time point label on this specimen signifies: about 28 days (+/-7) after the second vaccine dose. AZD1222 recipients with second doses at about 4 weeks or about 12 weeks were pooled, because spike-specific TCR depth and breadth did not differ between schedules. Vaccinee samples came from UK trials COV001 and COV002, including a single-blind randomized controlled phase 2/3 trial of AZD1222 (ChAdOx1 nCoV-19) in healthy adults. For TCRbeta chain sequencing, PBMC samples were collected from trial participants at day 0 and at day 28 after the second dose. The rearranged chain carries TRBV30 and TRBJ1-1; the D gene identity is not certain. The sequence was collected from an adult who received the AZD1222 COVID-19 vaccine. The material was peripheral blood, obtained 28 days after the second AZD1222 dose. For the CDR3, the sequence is CAWSGWDTEAFF. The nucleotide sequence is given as TGTGCCTGGAGTGGCTGGGACACTGAAGCTTTCTTT.